In this sample, the clone carrying this T cell receptor beta chain turned up a few times. The antigen remains undetermined. The data derive from a study of T cell responses to AZD1222 COVID-19 vaccine. Study findings and constraints: At baseline, seropositivity was found in only five or six AZD1222 recipients.

Sequencing was performed with immunoSEQ multiplex PCR; in TCRdb, only in-frame clones are kept and a portion is missing. Of fewer than 200,000 clones in the sample, 92% were seen once. The CDR3 loop spans 14 amino acids. V gave up 5 bases and J gave up 4 bases; unmatched junction bases: 6. Per germline, CDR1 LGHNA and CDR2 YSLEER. The source material was peripheral blood, sampled on day 0 of MenACWY control vaccination. The chain links TRBV4-3 to TRBJ2-7; 9 bases match TRBD1. The receptor was derived from an adult in good health. The chain's CDR3 is CASSAQDRGYEQYF. The DNA for the CDR3 is TGCGCCAGCAGCGCGCAGGACAGGGGTTACGAGCAGTACTTC.